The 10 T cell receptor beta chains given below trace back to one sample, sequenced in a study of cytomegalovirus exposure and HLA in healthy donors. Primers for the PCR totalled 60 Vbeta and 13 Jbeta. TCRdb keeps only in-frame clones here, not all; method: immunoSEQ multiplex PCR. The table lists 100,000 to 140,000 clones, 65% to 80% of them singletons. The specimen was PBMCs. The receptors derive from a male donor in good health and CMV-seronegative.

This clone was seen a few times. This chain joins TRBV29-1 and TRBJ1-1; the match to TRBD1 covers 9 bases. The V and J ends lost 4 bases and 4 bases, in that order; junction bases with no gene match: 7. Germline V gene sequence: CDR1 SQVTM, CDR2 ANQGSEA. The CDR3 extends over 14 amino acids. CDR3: CSVADRGVGTEAFF. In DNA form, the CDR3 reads TGCAGCGTTGCGGACAGGGGAGTCGGCACTGAAGCTTTCTTT. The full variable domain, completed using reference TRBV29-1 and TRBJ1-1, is SAVISQKPSRDICQRGTSLTIQCQVDSQVTMMFWYRQQPGQSLTLIATANQGSEATYESGFVIDKFPISRPNLTFSTLTVSNMSPEDSSIYLCSVADRGVGTEAFFGQGTRLTVV.

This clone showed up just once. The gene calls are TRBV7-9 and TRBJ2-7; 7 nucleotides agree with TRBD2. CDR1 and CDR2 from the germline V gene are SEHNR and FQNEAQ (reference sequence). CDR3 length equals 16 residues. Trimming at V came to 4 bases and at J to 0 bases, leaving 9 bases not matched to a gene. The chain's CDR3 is CASSSSGGTTSYEQYF. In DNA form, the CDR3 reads TGTGCCAGCAGCTCCTCTGGCGGGACTACCTCCTACGAGCAGTACTTC.

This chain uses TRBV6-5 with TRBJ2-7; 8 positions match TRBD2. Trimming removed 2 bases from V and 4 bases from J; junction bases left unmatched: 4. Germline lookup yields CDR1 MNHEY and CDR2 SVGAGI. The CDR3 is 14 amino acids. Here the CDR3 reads CASSYAGGSYEQYF. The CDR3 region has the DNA TGTGCCAGCAGTTACGCGGGGGGAAGTTACGAGCAGTACTTC.

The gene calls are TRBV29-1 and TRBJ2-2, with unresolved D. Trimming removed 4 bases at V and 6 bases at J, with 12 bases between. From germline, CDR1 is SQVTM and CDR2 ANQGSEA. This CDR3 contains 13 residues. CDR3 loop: CSVVEVAAGELFF. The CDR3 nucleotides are TGCAGCGTTGTTGAGGTAGCCGCCGGGGAGCTGTTTTTT.

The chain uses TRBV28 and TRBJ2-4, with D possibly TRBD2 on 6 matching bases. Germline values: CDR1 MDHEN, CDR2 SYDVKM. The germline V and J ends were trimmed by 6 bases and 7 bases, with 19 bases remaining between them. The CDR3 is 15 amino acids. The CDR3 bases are TGTGCCAGCAGCCCAGGCGGGACTGGGGATAACATTCAGTACTTC. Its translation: CASSPGGTGDNIQYF.

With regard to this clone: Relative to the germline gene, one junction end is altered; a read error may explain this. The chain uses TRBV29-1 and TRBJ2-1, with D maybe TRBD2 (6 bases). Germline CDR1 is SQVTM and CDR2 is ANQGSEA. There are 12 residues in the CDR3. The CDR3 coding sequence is TGCAGCGCTCGCTGGGACTCCAATGTGCAGTTCTTC. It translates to CSARWDSNVQFF.

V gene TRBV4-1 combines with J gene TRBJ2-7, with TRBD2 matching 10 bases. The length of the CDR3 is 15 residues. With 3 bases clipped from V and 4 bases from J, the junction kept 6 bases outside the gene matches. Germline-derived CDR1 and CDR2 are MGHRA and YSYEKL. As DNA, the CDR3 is TGCGCCAGCAGCCACTTTAGCGGGAGGTCTTACGAGCAGTACTTC. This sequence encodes CASSHFSGRSYEQYF.

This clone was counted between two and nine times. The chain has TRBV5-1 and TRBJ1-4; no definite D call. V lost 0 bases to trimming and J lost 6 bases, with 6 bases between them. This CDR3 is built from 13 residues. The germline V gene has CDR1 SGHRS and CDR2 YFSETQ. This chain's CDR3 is CASSLGSDEKLFF. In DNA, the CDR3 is TGCGCCAGCAGCTTGGGGTCAGATGAAAAACTGTTTTTT.

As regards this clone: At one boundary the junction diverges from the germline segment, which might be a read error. CDR3 region: CAWSTGASGYDEQFF. The CDR3 bases are TGTGCCTGGAGTACCGGGGCTAGCGGCTACGATGAGCAGTTCTTC. The rearrangement uses TRBV30 and TRBJ2-1; 7 bases match TRBD2. The CDR3 has 15 residues. Germline CDR1 and CDR2: GTSNPN and SVGIG (reference sequence). Using reference TRBV30 and TRBJ2-1 for the parts outside the CDR3, the full variable domain is SQTIHQWPATLVQPVGSPLSLECTVEGTSNPNLYWYRQAAGRGLQLLFYSVGIGQISSEVPQNLSASRPQDRQFILSSKKLLLSDSGFYLCAWSTGASGYDEQFFGPGTRLTVL.

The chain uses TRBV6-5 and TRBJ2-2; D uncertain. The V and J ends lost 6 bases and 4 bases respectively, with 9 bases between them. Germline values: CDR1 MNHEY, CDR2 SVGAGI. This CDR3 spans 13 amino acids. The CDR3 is CASSERITGELFF. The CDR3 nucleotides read TGTGCCAGCAGCGAGAGGATCACCGGGGAGCTGTTTTTT.